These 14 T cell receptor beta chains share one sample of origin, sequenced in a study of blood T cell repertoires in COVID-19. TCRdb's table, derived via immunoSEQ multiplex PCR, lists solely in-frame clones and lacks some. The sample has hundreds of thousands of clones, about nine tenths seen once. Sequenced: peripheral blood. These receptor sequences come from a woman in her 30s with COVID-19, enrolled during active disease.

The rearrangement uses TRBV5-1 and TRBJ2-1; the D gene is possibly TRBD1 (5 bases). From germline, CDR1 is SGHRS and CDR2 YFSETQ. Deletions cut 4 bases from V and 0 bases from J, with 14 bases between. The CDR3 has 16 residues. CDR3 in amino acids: CASSPGHQSSYNEQFF. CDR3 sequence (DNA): TGCGCCAGCAGCCCTGGACACCAGAGCTCCTACAATGAGCAGTTCTTC.

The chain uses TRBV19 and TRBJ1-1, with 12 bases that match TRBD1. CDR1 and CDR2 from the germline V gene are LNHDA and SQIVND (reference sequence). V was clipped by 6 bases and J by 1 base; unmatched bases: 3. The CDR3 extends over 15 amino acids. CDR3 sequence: CASRGQGAGNTEAFF. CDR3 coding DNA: TGTGCCAGTAGGGGACAGGGGGCTGGGAACACTGAAGCTTTCTTT.

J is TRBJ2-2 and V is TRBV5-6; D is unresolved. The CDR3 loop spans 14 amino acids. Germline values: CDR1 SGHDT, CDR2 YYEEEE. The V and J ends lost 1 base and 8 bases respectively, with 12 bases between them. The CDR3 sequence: CASSLSINRGELFF. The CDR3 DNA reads TGTGCCAGCAGCTTGTCGATTAACCGGGGGGAGCTGTTTTTT.

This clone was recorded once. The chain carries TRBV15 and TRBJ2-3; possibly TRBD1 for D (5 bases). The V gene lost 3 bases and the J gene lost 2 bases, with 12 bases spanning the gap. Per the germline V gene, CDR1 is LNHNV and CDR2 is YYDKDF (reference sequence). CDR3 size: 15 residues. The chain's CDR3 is CATSRGLGFTDTQYF. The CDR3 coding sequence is TGTGCCACCAGCAGGGGGCTAGGATTCACAGATACGCAGTATTTT.

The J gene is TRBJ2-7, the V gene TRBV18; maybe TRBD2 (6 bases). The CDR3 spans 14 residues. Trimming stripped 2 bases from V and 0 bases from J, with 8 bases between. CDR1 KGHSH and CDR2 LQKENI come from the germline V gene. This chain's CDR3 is CASSPGGNSYEQYF. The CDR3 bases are TGTGCCAGCTCACCAGGCGGGAACTCCTACGAGCAGTACTTC. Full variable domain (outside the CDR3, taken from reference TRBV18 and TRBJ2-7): NAGVMQNPRHLVRRRGQEARLRCSPMKGHSHVYWYRQLPEEGLKFMVYLQKENIIDESGMPKERFSAEFPKEGPSILRIQQVVRGDSAAYFCASSPGGNSYEQYFGPGTRLTVT.

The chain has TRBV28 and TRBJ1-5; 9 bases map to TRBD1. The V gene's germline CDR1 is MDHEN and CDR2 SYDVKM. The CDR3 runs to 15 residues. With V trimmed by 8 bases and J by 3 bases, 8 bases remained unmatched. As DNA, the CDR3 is TGTGCCAGCCGTACTTTACAGGGGGCCAATCAGCCCCAGCATTTT. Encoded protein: CASRTLQGANQPQHF.

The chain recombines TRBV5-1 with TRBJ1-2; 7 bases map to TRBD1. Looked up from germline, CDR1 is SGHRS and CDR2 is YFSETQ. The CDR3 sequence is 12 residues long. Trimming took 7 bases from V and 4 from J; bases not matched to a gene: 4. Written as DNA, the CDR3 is TGCGCCAGCGCTCGGGACAGCTATGGCTACACCTTC. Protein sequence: CASARDSYGYTF.

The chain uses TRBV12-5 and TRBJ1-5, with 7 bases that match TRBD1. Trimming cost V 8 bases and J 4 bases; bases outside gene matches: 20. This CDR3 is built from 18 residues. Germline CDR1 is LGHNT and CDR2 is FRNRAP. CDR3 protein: CASSFSADGQVINQPQHF. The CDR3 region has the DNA TGTGCTAGTTCATTTTCGGCCGACGGACAGGTTATTAATCAGCCCCAGCATTTT.

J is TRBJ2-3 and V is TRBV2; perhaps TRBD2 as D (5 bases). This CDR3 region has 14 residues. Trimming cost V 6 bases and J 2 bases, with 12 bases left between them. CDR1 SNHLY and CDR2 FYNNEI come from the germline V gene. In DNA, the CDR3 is TGTGCCAGCAGGAGGACTGGGAACACAGATACGCAGTATTTT. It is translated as CASRRTGNTDTQYF.

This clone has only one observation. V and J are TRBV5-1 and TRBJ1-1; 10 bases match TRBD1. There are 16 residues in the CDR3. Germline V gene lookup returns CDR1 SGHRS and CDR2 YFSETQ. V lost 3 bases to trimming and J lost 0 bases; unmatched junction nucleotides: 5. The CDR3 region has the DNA TGCGCCAGCAGCTCGGGAGGGACAGGGGTGAACACTGAAGCTTTCTTT. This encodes CASSSGGTGVNTEAFF.

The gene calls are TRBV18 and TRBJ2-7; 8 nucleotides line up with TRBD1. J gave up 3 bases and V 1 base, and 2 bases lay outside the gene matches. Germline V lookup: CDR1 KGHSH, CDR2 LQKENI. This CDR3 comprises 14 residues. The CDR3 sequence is CASSPRDRIYEQYF. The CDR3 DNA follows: TGTGCCAGCTCACCACGGGACAGGATCTACGAGCAGTACTTC. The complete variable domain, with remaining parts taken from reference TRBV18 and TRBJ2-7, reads NAGVMQNPRHLVRRRGQEARLRCSPMKGHSHVYWYRQLPEEGLKFMVYLQKENIIDESGMPKERFSAEFPKEGPSILRIQQVVRGDSAAYFCASSPRDRIYEQYFGPGTRLTVT.

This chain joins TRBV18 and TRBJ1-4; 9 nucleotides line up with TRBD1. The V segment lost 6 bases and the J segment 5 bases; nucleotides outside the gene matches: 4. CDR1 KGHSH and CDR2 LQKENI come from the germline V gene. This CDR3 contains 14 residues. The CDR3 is CASSSGTGNEKLFF. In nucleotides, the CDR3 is TGTGCCAGCTCCTCCGGGACAGGGAATGAAAAACTGTTTTTT.

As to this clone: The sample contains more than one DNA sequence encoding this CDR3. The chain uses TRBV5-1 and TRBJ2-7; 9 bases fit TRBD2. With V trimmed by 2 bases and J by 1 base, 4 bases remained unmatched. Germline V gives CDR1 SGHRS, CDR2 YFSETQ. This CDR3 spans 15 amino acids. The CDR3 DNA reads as TGCGCCAGCAGCTTAGGGCTAGCGGGATCCTACGAGCAGTACTTC. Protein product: CASSLGLAGSYEQYF. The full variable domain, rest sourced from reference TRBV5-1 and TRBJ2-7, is KAGVTQTPRYLIKTRGQQVTLSCSPISGHRSVSWYQQTPGQGLQFLFEYFSETQRNKGNFPGRFSGRQFSNSRSEMNVSTLELGDSALYLCASSLGLAGSYEQYFGPGTRLTVT.

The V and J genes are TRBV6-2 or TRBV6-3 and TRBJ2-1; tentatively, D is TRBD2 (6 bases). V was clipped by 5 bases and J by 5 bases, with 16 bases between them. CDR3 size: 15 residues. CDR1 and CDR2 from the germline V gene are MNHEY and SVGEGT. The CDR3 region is CASSDRRENNNEQFF. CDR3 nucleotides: TGTGCCAGCAGTGACCGCCGGGAGAACAACAATGAGCAGTTCTTC.